This is a list of T cell receptor beta chains from one sample in a study of shared clonotypes between healthy human individuals. Libraries were prepared by immunoSEQ multiplex PCR; TCRdb keeps only in-frame clonotypes and omits some of them. The sample includes roughly 530,000 clones, 90% to 97% of them seen just once. Sample: naive CD4+ T cells sorted from blood. These receptor sequences come from a woman aged 25 to 39 in good health. Both conserved end residues are trimmed from each CDR3. Each record gives: V gene, CDR3 protein.

TRBV13 ASSSWTSYEQY
TRBV28 ASSLFQGPSSTEAF
TRBV29-1 SVTPAAGGYNEQF
TRBV5-1 ASSLLRGRIDGYT
TRBV28 ASSSLAGDQDTQY
TRBV27 ASNPWGGTDTQY
TRBV13 ASSPRDGNTIY
TRBV28 ASSPATGDRGYGYT
TRBV11-2 ASSFKGASGSGANVLT
TRBV28 ASSFISTWYSNQPQH
TRBV5-6 ASSLGESEQY
TRBV10-2 ASSPSGANTGELF
TRBV25-1 ASSKSGRDAKNIQY
TRBV5-1 ASSSFDRVIGTQY